Each of the 3 T cell receptor beta chains below was sequenced from the same sample in a study of shared clonotypes between healthy human individuals. Some clones are missing from TCRdb's copy, which holds only in-frame ones; the method was immunoSEQ multiplex PCR. The sample shows about 2 million clones, roughly 94% of them seen only once. The source material was naive CD4+ T cells sorted from blood. Subset reported: CD45RA+ positively selected. These receptors originate from a man between 18 and 29 years old in good health.

As concerns this clone: The sample contains more than one DNA sequence encoding this CDR3. The chain carries TRBV7-2 and TRBJ2-2, with 11 bases lining up with TRBD2. Germline V CDR1 and CDR2: SGHTA, FQGNSA. This CDR3 comprises 15 residues. V was pared by 5 bases and J by 4 bases, with 3 bases of the junction left unmatched. The CDR3 is CASSSGLAGTGELFF. CDR3 DNA: TGTGCCAGCAGCAGTGGACTAGCGGGCACCGGGGAGCTGTTTTTT.

The V and J genes are TRBV2 and TRBJ1-2; no definite D call. CDR1 and CDR2 (germline): SNHLY, FYNNEI. The CDR3 consists of 12 residues. Trimming left V 7 bases short and J 4 bases short, with 10 bases between. CDR3 coding DNA: TGTGCCAGCACGGATTTGTCCTATGGCTACACCTTC. It translates to CASTDLSYGYTF.

Comments on this clone: Given a much more abundant clone one base away, this may be a read error. The chain is built from TRBV29-1 and TRBJ1-5; 12 bases map to TRBD1. CDR1 and CDR2 from the germline V gene are SQVTM and ANQGSEA. The CDR3 length is 17 residues. CDR3: CSVAGTGGSSSKQPQHF. The CDR3 nucleotides read TGCAGCGTTGCCGGGACAGGGGGCTCATCTAGCAAGCAGCCCCAGCATTTT.